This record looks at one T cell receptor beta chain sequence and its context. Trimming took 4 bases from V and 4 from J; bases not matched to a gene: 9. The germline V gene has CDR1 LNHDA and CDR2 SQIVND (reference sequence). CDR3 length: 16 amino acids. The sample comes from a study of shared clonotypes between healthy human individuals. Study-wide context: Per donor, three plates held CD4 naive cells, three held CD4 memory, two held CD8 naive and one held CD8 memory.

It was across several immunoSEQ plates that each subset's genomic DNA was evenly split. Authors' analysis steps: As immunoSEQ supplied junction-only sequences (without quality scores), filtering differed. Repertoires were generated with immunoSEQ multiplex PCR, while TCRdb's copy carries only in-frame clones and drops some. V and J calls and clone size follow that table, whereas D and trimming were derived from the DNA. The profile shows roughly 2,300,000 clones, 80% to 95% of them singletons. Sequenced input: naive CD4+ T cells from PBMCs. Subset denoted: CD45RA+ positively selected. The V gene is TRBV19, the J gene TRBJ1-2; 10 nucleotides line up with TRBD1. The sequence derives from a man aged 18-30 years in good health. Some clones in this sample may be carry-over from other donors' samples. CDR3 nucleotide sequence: TGTGCCAGTAGTAAGGTCCGGGACAGGGGTTTCTATGGCTACACCTTC. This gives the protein CASSKVRDRGFYGYTF.